This paragraph reports one T cell receptor beta chain. The data stem from a study of blood T cell repertoires in COVID-19. The study drew participants aged about 18 to 89 years from around 24 US areas. V lost 3 bases and J 4 bases, leaving 13 bases between the germline ends. CDR1 LNHDA and CDR2 SQIVND come from the germline V gene (reference sequence). The CDR3 runs 15 residues. Some clones are missing from TCRdb's copy, which holds only in-frame ones; the method was immunoSEQ multiplex PCR. The sample holds some 260,000 clones; 87% are singletons and the top ten take over 6%. The receptor comes from a woman aged 25 to 39 with acute COVID-19. Sequencing used PBMCs or T cells enriched from blood (not recorded which). The chain is built from TRBV19 and TRBJ2-1; a possible D gene is TRBD2 (6 bases). This CDR3 reads CASSIPAGRYNEQFF. DNA for the CDR3: TGTGCCAGTAGTATTCCGGCAGGGAGGTACAATGAGCAGTTCTTC.